The sequence of this T cell receptor (beta chain) was determined in a study of tumor-infiltrating lymphocytes in primary liver carcinoma. To note about this clonotype: Lacking the conserved final phenylalanine or tryptophan, this CDR3 likely reflects a read error. The DNA is omitted, as the CDR3 cannot be located on it reliably, and the CDR3 follows TCRdb's listing.

The investigators made TCR beta cDNA from around 530 ng total RNA, using a constant-region primer. Three nested multiplex PCR rounds, a slightly modified ARM-PCR, produced the libraries for TCR beta. TRBV1-TRBV30 forward primers paired with a C-beta reverse primer were used in the first two PCR rounds, which ran approximately 11 cycles each. TCRdb redid the calling of the multiplex PCR reads with MiXCR, one entry per CDR3 protein. The table has 40,000 to 55,000 distinct CDR3 sequences, about two thirds seen once. Both RNA and DNA were isolated together from approximately 22-30 mg of bulk tissue that had not been sorted. The CDR3 is 12 amino acids in total, end residues counted. Germline V CDR1 and CDR2: SEHNR, FQNEAQ (reference sequence).

Sequences were obtained from liver tumor tissue from sampling region 5. The sample's subset: tumor region T5, tumor centre. This TCR was recovered from a man aged 35-49 years with primary liver carcinoma and hepatitis B virus infection. The rearrangement joins TRBV7-9 to TRBJ2-2. The CDR3 loop reads CAGSFNSGELLY.